This paragraph reports one T cell receptor beta chain. Its antigen remains unknown. The data were obtained in a study of STAT3 mutations in large granular lymphocyte leukemia. Clones were read by immunoSEQ multiplex PCR, and TCRdb kept only the in-frame ones, dropping some. The sample has around 5,400 clones; about 50% are singletons. General study results and limits: At least one immunodominant TCR beta clonotype appeared in every T-cell large granular lymphocyte leukemia patient.

With V trimmed by 4 bases and J by 7 bases, 6 bases remained unmatched. The germline gives CDR1 SEHNR, CDR2 FQNEAQ (reference sequence). There are 14 residues in the CDR3. This chain uses TRBV7-9 with TRBJ1-4; TRBD1 aligns across 7 bases. Sequenced material: peripheral blood mononuclear cells. This receptor was identified in a woman in her seventies with T-cell large granular lymphocyte leukemia. Some clones in this sample may be carry-over from other donors' samples. The CDR3 region has the DNA TGTGCCAGCAGCTCAGACAGGGTCGTTGAAAAACTGTTTTTT. Translated: CASSSDRVVEKLFF.